This T cell receptor beta chain was captured by sequencing in a study of OX40 agonist ivuxolimab in advanced cancers. Looking at the study overall: Checkpoint inhibitors had been given previously to 35% to 50% of patients. The study, taken as a whole, reports: Clonal expansion was among the lowest in partial responders at 0.1-3.0 mg/kg, especially CD8+. Dosing at 0.1 to 3.0 mg/kg was accompanied by clonal expansion of CD4+ and CD8+ blood T cells by week 6.

Blood draws occurred at baseline, cycle 4 day 1, and cycle 7 day 1. This table comes from immunoSEQ multiplex PCR, and its TCRdb copy is limited to in-frame clones, with some not included. Altogether about 60,000 clones are present, around nine tenths being singletons, with the ten largest covering 5.5% to 8.5%. This CDR3 has 15 amino acids. The germline gives CDR1 MNHNS, CDR2 SASEGT. Trimming left V 3 bases short and J 4 bases short, with 10 bases between. For this clone: The antigen remains undetermined.

This receptor was identified in an adult with an advanced solid tumor such as melanoma, head and neck, liver or kidney cancer. The material sequenced was CD4+ or CD8+ T cells sorted from blood, taken in a trial of the OX40 agonist ivuxolimab. The chain carries TRBV6-1 and TRBJ2-6; TRBD2 is a possible D gene (5 bases). The CDR3 DNA follows: TGTGCCAGCAGTGAGTCGGAGGAAGGGGCCAACGTCCTGACTTTC. Translating it yields CASSESEEGANVLTF.